The clone carrying this T cell receptor (beta chain) has only a few counts. Its antigen remains unidentified. These data come from a study of regulatory T cells in long-lasting Graves disease. CDR1 is SGHKS and CDR2 is YYEKEE in the germline V gene (reference sequence). CDR3 size: 16 residues. V lost 4 bases, J lost 5 bases, and 13 bases stayed unmatched. Study-wide results and limits: New patients shared some 970 public clonotypes, fewer than the roughly 2,600 shared by persistent patients.

With iRepertoire HTBI primers and Arm-PCR of CDR3 regions, TCR beta libraries were built. Each CDR3 protein gets one entry after TCRdb re-called the multiplex PCR reads with MiXCR. The profile covers about 540,000 distinct CDR3 sequences, with 13% appearing a single time and roughly 10% taken by the ten largest. Documented time point: newly diagnosed GD, antithyroid drugs for less than 3 months. Preparation of the TCR library used RNA extracted from PBMCs. This same sample was also part of a study on T cells in Graves' hyperthyroidism and ophthalmopathy. That investigation notes: Hyperthyroidism of Graves' type that showed no ophthalmopathy progression within 18 months was stable. Uncontrolled infection, other autoimmune disease, pregnancy or lactation barred patients from enrollment. Most clonotypes expanded in the thyroid (above 0.001) were also present in blood.

The TCR originated in a man aged 30-40 years with Graves disease. V gene TRBV5-5 combines with J gene TRBJ2-7, with TRBD2 identical over 9 bases. The sequencing here drew on peripheral blood mononuclear cells (PBMCs), taken at new diagnosis, from a patient treated with antithyroid drugs. The CDR3 bases are TGTGCCAGCAGCCTCCTCGGTAGCGGGAGTGGGCACGAGCAGTACTTC. This translates into CASSLLGSGSGHEQYF.